Sequencing of this T cell receptor (beta chain) was carried out in a study of blood T cell repertoires in COVID-19. Study as a whole: Sources were T cells, B-cell-depleted T cells, or PBMCs; the material itself was cDNA or gDNA.

The repertoire was sequenced with immunoSEQ multiplex PCR; TCRdb's copy has only in-frame clones and lacks some. The sample includes hundreds of thousands of clones, over 65% seen only once; the top ten take 3% to 4%. Germline V gene lookup returns CDR1 SEHNR and CDR2 FQNEAQ (reference sequence). The ends were cut back, 6 bases at V and 2 bases at J, with 12 bases in the middle. This CDR3 is 14 amino acids long. Material: PBMCs or T cells enriched from blood (not recorded which). The chain uses TRBV7-9 and TRBJ2-3, with D possibly being TRBD2 (6 bases). The receptor's source is a woman aged 55-70 years who had recovered from COVID-19. The DNA for the CDR3 is TGTGCCAGCAGAGGAGGGATTTACACAGATACGCAGTATTTT. As protein: CASRGGIYTDTQYF.